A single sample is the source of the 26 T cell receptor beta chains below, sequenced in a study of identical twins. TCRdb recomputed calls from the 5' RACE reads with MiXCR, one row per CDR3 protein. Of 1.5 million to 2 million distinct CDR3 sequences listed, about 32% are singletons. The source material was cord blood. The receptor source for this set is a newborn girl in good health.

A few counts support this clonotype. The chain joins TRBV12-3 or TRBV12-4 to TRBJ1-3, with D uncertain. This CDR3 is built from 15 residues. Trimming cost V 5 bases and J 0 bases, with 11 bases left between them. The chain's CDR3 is CASSILLVSGNTIYF. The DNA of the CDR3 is TGTGCCAGCAGTATCCTACTGGTCTCTGGAAACACCATATATTTT.

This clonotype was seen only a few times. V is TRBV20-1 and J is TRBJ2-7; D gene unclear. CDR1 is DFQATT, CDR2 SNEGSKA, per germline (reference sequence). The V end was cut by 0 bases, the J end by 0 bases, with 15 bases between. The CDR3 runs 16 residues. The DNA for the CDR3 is TGCAGTGCTAGAGATTTCAACCACCAAAGCTCCTACGAGCAGTACTTC. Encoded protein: CSARDFNHQSSYEQYF.

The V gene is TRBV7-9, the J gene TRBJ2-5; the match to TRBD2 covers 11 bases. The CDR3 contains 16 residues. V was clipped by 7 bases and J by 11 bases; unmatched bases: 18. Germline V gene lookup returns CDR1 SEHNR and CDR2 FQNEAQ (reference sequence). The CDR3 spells CASIPLTSGAPNEQYF. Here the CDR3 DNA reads TGTGCCAGCATCCCTCTGACTAGCGGGGCACCCAATGAGCAGTACTTC.

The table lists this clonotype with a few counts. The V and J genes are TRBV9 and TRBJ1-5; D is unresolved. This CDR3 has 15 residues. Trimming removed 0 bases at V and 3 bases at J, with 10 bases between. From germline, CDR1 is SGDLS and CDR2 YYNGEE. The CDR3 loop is CASSVGKGINQPQHF. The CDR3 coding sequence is TGTGCCAGCAGCGTAGGAAAGGGAATCAATCAGCCCCAGCATTTT.

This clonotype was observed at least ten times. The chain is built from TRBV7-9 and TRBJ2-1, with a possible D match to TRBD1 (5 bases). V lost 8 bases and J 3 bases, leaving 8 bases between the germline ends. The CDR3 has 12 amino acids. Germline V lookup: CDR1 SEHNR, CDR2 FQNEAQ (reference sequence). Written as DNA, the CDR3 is TGTGCCAGCTACCAGGGCTACAATGAGCAGTTCTTC. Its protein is CASYQGYNEQFF.

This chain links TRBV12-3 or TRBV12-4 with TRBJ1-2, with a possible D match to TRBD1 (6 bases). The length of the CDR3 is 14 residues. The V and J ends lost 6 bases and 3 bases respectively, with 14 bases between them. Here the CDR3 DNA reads TGTGCCAGCAGCCACCCCGGACAGTACTATGGCTACACCTTC. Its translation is CASSHPGQYYGYTF.

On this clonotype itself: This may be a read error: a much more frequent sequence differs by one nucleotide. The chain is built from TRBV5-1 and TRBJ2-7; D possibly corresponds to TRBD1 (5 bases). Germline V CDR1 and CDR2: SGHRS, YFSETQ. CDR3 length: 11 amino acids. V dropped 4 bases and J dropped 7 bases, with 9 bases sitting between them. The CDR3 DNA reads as TGCGCCAGCAGCGTTAGACAGGAGCAGTACTTC. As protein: CASSVRQEQYF.

The CDR3 here is CASRIWTGARTDTQYF. CDR3 nucleotides: TGTGCCAGCAGGATTTGGACGGGTGCACGCACAGATACGCAGTATTTT. The chain couples TRBV28 to TRBJ2-3; D is unclear. This CDR3 comprises 16 residues. Trimming took 6 bases from V and 1 from J, leaving 17 bases between them. Per germline, CDR1 MDHEN and CDR2 SYDVKM. The variable domain in full, completed from reference TRBV28 and TRBJ2-3, reads DVKVTQSSRYLVKRTGEKVFLECVQDMDHENMFWYRQDPGLGLRLIYFSYDVKMKEKGDIPEGYSVSREKKERFSLILESASTNQTSMYLCASRIWTGARTDTQYFGPGTRLTVL.

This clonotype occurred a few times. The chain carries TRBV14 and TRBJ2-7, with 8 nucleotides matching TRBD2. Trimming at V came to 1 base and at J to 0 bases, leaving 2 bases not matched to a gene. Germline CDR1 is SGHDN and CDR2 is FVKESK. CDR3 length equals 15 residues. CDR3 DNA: TGTGCCAGCAGCCAAGGACTAGCGTACTCCTACGAGCAGTACTTC. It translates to CASSQGLAYSYEQYF.

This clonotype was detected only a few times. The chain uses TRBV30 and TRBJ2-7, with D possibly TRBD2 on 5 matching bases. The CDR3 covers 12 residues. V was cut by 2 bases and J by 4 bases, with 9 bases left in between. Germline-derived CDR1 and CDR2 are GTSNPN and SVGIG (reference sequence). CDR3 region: CAWSYRDYEQYF. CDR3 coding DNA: TGTGCCTGGAGTTATCGGGATTACGAGCAGTACTTC.

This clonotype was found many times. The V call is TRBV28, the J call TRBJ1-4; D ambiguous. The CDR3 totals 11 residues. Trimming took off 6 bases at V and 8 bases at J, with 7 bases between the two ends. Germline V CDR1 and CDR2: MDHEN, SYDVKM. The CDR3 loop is CASSSQEKLFF. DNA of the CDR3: TGTGCCAGCAGCTCACAGGAAAAACTGTTTTTT.

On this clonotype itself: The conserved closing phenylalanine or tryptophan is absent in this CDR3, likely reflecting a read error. CDR3 loop: CASSSTPGQRSYGYTL. CDR3 DNA: TGTGCCAGCAGTAGTACTCCGGGACAGCGTAGCTATGGCTACACCTTA. The chain has TRBV27 and TRBJ1-2, with 7 bases aligning to TRBD1. V shed 5 bases, J shed 4 bases, and the junction held 13 bases outside the gene matches. There are 16 residues in the CDR3. Germline-derived CDR1 and CDR2 are MNHEY and SMNVEV (reference sequence).

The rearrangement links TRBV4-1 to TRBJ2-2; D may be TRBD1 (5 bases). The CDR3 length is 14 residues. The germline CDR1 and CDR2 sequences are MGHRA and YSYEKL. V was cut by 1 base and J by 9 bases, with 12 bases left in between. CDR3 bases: TGCGCCAGCAGCCAAGGTGGGGCAGGCCGGGAGCTGTTTTTT. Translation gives CASSQGGAGRELFF.

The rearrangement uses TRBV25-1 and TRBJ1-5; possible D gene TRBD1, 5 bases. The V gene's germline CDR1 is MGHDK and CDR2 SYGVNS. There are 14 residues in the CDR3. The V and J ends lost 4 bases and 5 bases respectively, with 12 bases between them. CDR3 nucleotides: TGTGCCAGCAGTGCACCTGGGACTTATCAGCCCCAGCATTTT. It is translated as CASSAPGTYQPQHF.

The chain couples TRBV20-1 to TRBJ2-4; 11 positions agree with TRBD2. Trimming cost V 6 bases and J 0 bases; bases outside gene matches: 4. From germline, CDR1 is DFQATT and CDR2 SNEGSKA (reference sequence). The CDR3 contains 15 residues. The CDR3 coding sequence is TGCAGTGCCCGGACTAGCGGGCTAGCCAAAAACATTCAGTACTTC. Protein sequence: CSARTSGLAKNIQYF.

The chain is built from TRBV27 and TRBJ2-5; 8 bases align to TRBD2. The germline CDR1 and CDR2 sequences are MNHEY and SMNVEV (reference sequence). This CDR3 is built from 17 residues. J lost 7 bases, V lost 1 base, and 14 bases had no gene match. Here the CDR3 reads CASSLFGTSLPKGTQYF. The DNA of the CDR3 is TGTGCCAGCAGTTTATTTGGGACTAGTCTCCCCAAGGGGACCCAGTACTTC.

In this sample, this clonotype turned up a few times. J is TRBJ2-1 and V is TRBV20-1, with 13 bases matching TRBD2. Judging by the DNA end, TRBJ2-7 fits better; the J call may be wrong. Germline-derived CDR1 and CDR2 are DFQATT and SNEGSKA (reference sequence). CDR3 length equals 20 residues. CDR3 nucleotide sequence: TGCAGTGCTAGCCCCCAGCCGGGACTAGCGGGGTATAGCTCCTACAATGAGCAGTACTTC. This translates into CSASPQPGLAGYSSYNEQYF.

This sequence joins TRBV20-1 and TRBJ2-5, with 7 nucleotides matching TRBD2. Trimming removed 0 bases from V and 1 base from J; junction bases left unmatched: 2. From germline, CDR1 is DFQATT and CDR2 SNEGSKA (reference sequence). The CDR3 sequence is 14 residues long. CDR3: CSARDGGVQETQYF. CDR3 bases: TGCAGTGCTAGAGATGGGGGGGTCCAAGAGACCCAGTACTTC.

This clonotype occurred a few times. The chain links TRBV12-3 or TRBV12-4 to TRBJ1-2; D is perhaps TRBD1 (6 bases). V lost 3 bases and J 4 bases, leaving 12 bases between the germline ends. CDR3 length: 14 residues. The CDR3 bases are TGTGCCAGCAGTTTGGGGGGCTGGGGCTATGGCTACACCTTC. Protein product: CASSLGGWGYGYTF.

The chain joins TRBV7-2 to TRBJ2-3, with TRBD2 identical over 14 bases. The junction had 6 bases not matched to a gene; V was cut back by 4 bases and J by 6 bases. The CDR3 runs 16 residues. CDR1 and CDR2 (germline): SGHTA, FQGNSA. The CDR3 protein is CASSSTSGRAADTQYF. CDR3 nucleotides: TGTGCCAGCAGCTCGACTAGCGGGAGGGCCGCGGATACGCAGTATTTT.

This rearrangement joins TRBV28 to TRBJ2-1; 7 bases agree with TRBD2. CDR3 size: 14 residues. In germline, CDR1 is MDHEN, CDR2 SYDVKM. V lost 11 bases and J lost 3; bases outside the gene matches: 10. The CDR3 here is CAASGRGGYNEQFF. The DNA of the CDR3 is TGTGCCGCGTCGGGGAGGGGAGGCTACAATGAGCAGTTCTTC.

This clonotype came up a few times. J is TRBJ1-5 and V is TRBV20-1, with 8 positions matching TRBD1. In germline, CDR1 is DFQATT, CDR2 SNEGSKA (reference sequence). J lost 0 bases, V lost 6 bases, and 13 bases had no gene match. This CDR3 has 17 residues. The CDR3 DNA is TGCAGTGCCATCGACAGGGGACCGGGGTATAGCAATCAGCCCCAGCATTTT. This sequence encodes CSAIDRGPGYSNQPQHF.

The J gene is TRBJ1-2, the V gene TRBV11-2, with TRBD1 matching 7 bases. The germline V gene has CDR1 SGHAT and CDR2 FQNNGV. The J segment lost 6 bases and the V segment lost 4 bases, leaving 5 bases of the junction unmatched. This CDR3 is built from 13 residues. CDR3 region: CASSSGGQDGYTF. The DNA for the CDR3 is TGTGCCAGCAGCTCCGGAGGACAGGATGGCTACACCTTC.

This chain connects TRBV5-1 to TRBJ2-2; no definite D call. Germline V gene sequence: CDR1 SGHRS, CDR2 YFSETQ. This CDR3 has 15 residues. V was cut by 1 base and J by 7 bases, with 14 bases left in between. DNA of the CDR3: TGCGCCAGCAGCTTGAAAGGCCTGGGGATCGGGGAGCTGTTTTTT. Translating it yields CASSLKGLGIGELFF.

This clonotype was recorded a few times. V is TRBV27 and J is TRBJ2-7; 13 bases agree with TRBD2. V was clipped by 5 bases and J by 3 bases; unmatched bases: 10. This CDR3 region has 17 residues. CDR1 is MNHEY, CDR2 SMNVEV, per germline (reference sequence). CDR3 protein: CASSIRTSGSPFYEQYF. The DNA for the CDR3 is TGTGCCAGCAGTATCCGGACTAGCGGGAGTCCTTTCTACGAGCAGTACTTC.

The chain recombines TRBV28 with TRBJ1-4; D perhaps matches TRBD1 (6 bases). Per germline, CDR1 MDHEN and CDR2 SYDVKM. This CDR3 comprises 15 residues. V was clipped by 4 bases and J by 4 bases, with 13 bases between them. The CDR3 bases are TGTGCCAGCAGTTCTTGGACAGTTATTAATGAAAAACTGTTTTTT. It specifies CASSSWTVINEKLFF.